Only a few counts were recorded for the clone carrying this T cell receptor beta chain. Its antigen is still unknown. The data are from a study of regulatory T cells in long-lasting Graves disease. Study as a whole: Antithyroid drugs had been taken under 3 months by newly diagnosed Graves' patients.

Time point described: newly diagnosed GD, antithyroid drugs for less than 3 months. PBMC RNA was the source of the TCR library. The CDR3 loop spans 13 amino acids. Germline assignment: CDR1 SQVTM and CDR2 ANQGSEA. The V and J ends lost 7 bases and 8 bases respectively, with 17 bases between them. With iRepertoire HTBI primers and Arm-PCR of CDR3 regions, TCR beta libraries were built. Each CDR3 protein gets one entry after TCRdb re-called the multiplex PCR reads with MiXCR. This sample carries roughly 440,000 distinct CDR3 sequences, about a sixth of them seen once, and the ten largest clones take about a quarter. Study conclusions and caveats: Persistent disease preferred TRBV28, TRBJ1-2 and TRBJ2-5.

The same sample was also studied in work on T cells in Graves' hyperthyroidism and ophthalmopathy.

The sequences come from peripheral blood mononuclear cells (PBMCs), collected at new diagnosis, from a patient treated with antithyroid drugs. This chain links TRBV29-1 with TRBJ2-2; tentatively, D is TRBD2 (6 bases). The receptor was isolated from a young woman with Graves disease. CDR3 amino acids: CSGSLEGLGELFF. The CDR3 DNA follows: TGCAGCGGGTCACTAGAGGGACTTGGGGAGCTGTTTTTT.